The rows below give T cell receptor beta chains drawn from one sample of a study of blood T cell repertoires in COVID-19. Generated by immunoSEQ multiplex PCR, the TCRdb table keeps only in-frame clones and is missing some. The profile shows around 480,000 clones, around 88% of them singletons. Material: peripheral blood. The source is a woman aged 50 to 60 with COVID-19, enrolled during active disease. The CDR3 runs from the conserved cysteine through the conserved F or W. Each record gives: D gene, J gene, V gene, clone size, CDR3 protein, CDR3 DNA. D genes are given only for firm matches. A row's size may be missing; if present it is once, few, many or a size class.

-,TRBJ1-4,TRBV6-6,-,CASSPPGQGGEKLFF,TGTGCCAGCAGTCCGCCGGGGCAGGGAGGTGAAAAACTGTTTTTT
-,TRBJ1-1,TRBV11-3,-,CASSLDGETEAFF,TGTGCCAGCAGCTTAGATGGGGAGACTGAAGCTTTCTTT
TRBD2,TRBJ2-3,TRBV24-1,-,CATSVLAGASDTQYF,TGTGCCACCAGTGTACTAGCGGGGGCCTCAGATACGCAGTATTTT
-,TRBJ1-1,TRBV11-3,-,CASSLVADTEAFF,TGTGCCAGCAGCTTAGTGGCCGACACTGAAGCTTTCTTT
-,TRBJ1-5,TRBV19,-,CASSMGALYSNQPQHF,TGTGCCAGTAGTATGGGGGCTCTTTATAGCAATCAGCCCCAGCATTTT
-,TRBJ1-1,TRBV30,-,CAWSSGAQAFF,TGTGCCTGGAGTTCAGGGGCCCAAGCTTTCTTT
-,TRBJ2-7,TRBV12-3/TRBV12-4,-,CASSVTGGEQYF,TGTGCCAGCAGTGTGACCGGAGGGGAGCAGTACTTC
-,TRBJ1-1,TRBV6-5,-,CASARPSNTEAFF,TGTGCCAGCGCCAGGCCCTCGAACACTGAAGCTTTCTTT
-,TRBJ1-1,TRBV4-1,-,CASSQGVGGVTEAFF,TGCGCCAGCAGCCAGGGGGTGGGGGGAGTCACTGAAGCTTTCTTT
TRBD2,TRBJ2-3,TRBV3-1/TRBV3-2,-,CASSSGLAGTSTDTQYF,TGTGCCAGCAGCTCGGGACTAGCGGGGACTAGCACAGATACGCAGTATTTT
TRBD1,TRBJ2-7,TRBV5-1,-,CASSSGTGSSYEQYF,TGCGCCAGCAGCTCCGGGACAGGGAGCTCCTACGAGCAGTACTTC
-,TRBJ1-2,TRBV12-3/TRBV12-4,-,CASSPQGTYGYTF,TGTGCCAGCAGCCCACAGGGTACCTATGGCTACACCTTC
-,TRBJ1-2,TRBV19,-,CASTDQGLNYGYTF,TGTGCCAGTACAGATCAGGGCCTGAACTATGGCTACACCTTC
TRBD1,TRBJ2-7,TRBV5-1,-,CASRTGTGNEQYF,TGCGCCAGCAGGACCGGGACAGGGAACGAGCAGTACTTC
-,TRBJ1-3,TRBV5-5,-,CASSWATTGNTIYF,TGTGCCAGCAGCTGGGCGACAACTGGAAACACCATATATTTT
-,TRBJ1-2,TRBV2,-,CASKAVQGNYGYTF,TGTGCCAGCAAAGCAGTCCAGGGTAACTATGGCTACACCTTC
TRBD1,TRBJ2-5,TRBV19,-,CASSMRTGGTQYF,TGTGCCAGTAGTATGAGGACAGGGGGGACCCAGTACTTC
-,TRBJ2-7,TRBV27,-,CASSSSDRSYEQYF,TGTGCCAGCAGTTCTTCTGACAGATCCTACGAGCAGTACTTC
-,TRBJ1-5,TRBV5-6,few,CASSLTGHNQPQHF,TGTGCCAGCAGCTTGACAGGGCACAATCAGCCCCAGCATTTT
TRBD1,TRBJ1-2,TRBV5-1,-,CASSLGQGGGYTF,TGCGCCAGCAGCTTGGGACAGGGGGGCGGCTACACCTTC
-,TRBJ1-2,TRBV6-5,-,CASSFLFHQGGYGYTF,TGTGCCAGCAGTTTCCTCTTCCACCAGGGAGGCTATGGCTACACCTTC
TRBD1,TRBJ1-2,TRBV19,once,CASSVSSGTGRYGYTF,TGTGCCAGTAGTGTGAGCTCCGGGACAGGTAGATATGGCTACACCTTC
-,TRBJ1-2,TRBV29-1,-,CSVEPRGYGYTF,TGCAGCGTTGAACCGCGGGGCTATGGCTACACCTTC
TRBD2,TRBJ2-5,TRBV5-1,-,CASSPETSGGGETQYF,TGCGCCAGCAGCCCAGAGACTAGCGGGGGTGGCGAGACCCAGTACTTC
-,TRBJ1-1,TRBV4-1,-,CASSSQATGFPEAFF,TGCGCCAGCAGCAGCCAGGCTACAGGGTTCCCTGAAGCTTTCTTT
TRBD1,TRBJ1-5,TRBV6-5,-,CASSYSGTGGDQPQHF,TGTGCCAGCAGTTACTCAGGGACAGGGGGGGATCAGCCCCAGCATTTT
-,TRBJ1-2,TRBV19,-,CASSPRAGGYGYTF,TGTGCCAGTAGTCCCCGAGCGGGGGGCTATGGCTACACCTTC
TRBD1,TRBJ2-3,TRBV10-3,-,CAIRRDRGTDTQYF,TGTGCCATCAGGAGGGACAGGGGCACAGATACGCAGTATTTT
-,TRBJ1-1,TRBV19,-,CASSIERNTEAFF,TGTGCCAGTAGTATAGAGAGAAACACTGAAGCTTTCTTT
TRBD1,TRBJ2-5,TRBV3-1/TRBV3-2,-,CASSLPGQQETQYF,TGTGCCAGCAGCCTCCCGGGACAGCAAGAGACCCAGTACTTC
TRBD2,TRBJ2-7,TRBV11-2,-,CASSSRGGVPDDKQYF,TGTGCCAGCAGCTCCCGGGGGGGGGTCCCTGATGATAAGCAGTACTTC
TRBD1,TRBJ1-2,TRBV15,few,CATSRPRGRNGYTF,TGTGCCACCAGCAGGCCCAGGGGGAGGAATGGCTACACCTTC
-,TRBJ1-2,TRBV7-3,-,CASSLTQPLRGYTF,TGTGCCAGCAGCTTAACGCAACCACTCCGGGGCTACACCTTC
TRBD1,TRBJ1-1,TRBV30,-,CAWRDREGILDAEAFF,TGTGCCTGGAGGGACAGGGAGGGAATATTGGACGCTGAAGCTTTCTTT
TRBD1,TRBJ1-1,TRBV28,-,CASSLTGGTEAFF,TGTGCCAGCAGTCTAACAGGGGGCACTGAAGCTTTCTTT
TRBD2,TRBJ2-7,TRBV6-5,-,CASRDTGTNSYEQYF,TGTGCCAGCAGAGATACCGGGACTAACTCCTACGAGCAGTACTTC
TRBD2,TRBJ2-3,TRBV5-8,few,CASSLEGRGDTDTQYF,TGTGCCAGCAGCTTGGAAGGGCGGGGGGACACAGATACGCAGTATTTT
TRBD1,TRBJ1-2,TRBV28,-,CASSFPGNVGGLYGYTF,TGTGCCAGCAGTTTCCCGGGGAACGTAGGGGGCCTCTATGGCTACACCTTC
TRBD1,TRBJ1-3,TRBV10-3,-,CAATTGGASGNTIYF,TGTGCCGCTACGACAGGGGGCGCGTCTGGAAACACCATATATTTT
-,TRBJ2-1,TRBV6-6,-,CASSLQGHPWDEQFF,TGTGCCAGCAGTTTACAGGGACACCCGTGGGATGAGCAGTTCTTC
-,TRBJ1-1,TRBV19,few,CASSGPVPEAFF,TGTGCCAGTAGTGGTCCGGTTCCTGAAGCTTTCTTT
TRBD1,TRBJ1-2,TRBV9,-,CASSKTGGYGYTF,TGTGCCAGCAGTAAGACAGGGGGCTATGGCTACACCTTC
TRBD1,TRBJ1-2,TRBV29-1,-,CRVTTGVGGYTF,TGCAGAGTAACGACAGGGGTTGGCGGCTACACCTTC
-,TRBJ1-2,TRBV11-2,-,CASSLAGDGYTF,TGTGCCAGCAGCTTAGCAGGGGATGGCTACACCTTC
-,TRBJ2-7,TRBV5-1,once,CASSLGSQGSYEQYF,TGCGCCAGCAGCTTGGGATCACAGGGCTCCTACGAGCAGTACTTC
-,TRBJ1-1,TRBV11-2,-,CASSLFRGANTEAFF,TGTGCCAGCAGTTTATTCAGGGGCGCGAACACTGAAGCTTTCTTT
-,TRBJ1-6,TRBV4-1,-,CASSGDISSPLHF,TGCGCCAGCAGCGGGGACATAAGTTCACCCCTCCACTTT
-,TRBJ1-5,TRBV21-1,-,CASSKWAGQTQPQHF,TGTGCCAGCAGCAAATGGGCAGGACAGACTCAGCCCCAGCATTTT
-,TRBJ1-5,TRBV12-5,-,CATTRDSGQPQHF,TGTGCTACAACCAGGGACTCGGGACAGCCCCAGCATTTT
TRBD2,TRBJ2-1,TRBV5-6,-,CASSLGLTGLAGGQFF,TGTGCCAGCAGCTTGGGCCTCACCGGACTAGCGGGGGGGCAGTTCTTC
-,TRBJ2-3,TRBV5-8,-,CASSLDSSTDTQYF,TGTGCCAGCAGCTTGGACTCGAGCACAGATACGCAGTATTTT
TRBD1,TRBJ1-5,TRBV7-8,-,CASSRTTGGSNQPQHF,TGTGCCAGCAGCAGAACGACAGGGGGCAGCAATCAGCCCCAGCATTTT